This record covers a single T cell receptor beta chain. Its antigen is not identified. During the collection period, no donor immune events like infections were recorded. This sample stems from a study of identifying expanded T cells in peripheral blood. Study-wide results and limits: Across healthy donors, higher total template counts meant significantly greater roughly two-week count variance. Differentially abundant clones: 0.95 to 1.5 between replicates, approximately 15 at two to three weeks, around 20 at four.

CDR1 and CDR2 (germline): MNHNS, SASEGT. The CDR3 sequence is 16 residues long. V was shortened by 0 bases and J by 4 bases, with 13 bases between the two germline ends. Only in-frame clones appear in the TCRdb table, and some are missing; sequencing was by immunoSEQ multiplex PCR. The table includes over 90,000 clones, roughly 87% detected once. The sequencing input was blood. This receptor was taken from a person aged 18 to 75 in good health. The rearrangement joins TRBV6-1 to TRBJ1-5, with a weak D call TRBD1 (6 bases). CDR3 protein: CASSEAVGGGNQPQHF. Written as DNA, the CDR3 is TGTGCCAGCAGTGAAGCGGTAGGGGGAGGGAATCAGCCCCAGCATTTT.